One and the same sample provided the 15 T cell receptor beta chains below, sequenced in a study of response to subunit inactivated influenza vaccine. A single record per CDR3 protein comes from TCRdb applying MiXCR to the RT-PCR reads. The sample contains 500,000 to 650,000 distinct CDR3 sequences, 7.5% to 8.5% of which appear only once. The specimen comprised PBMCs from blood, sampled roughly 24 months after vaccination. The receptors here all came from a man in his fifties or sixties who received an inactivated influenza vaccine.

The rearrangement uses TRBV7-2 and TRBJ2-7, with a weak D call TRBD2 (6 bases). The ends were cut back, 1 base at V and 2 bases at J, with 15 bases in the middle. Germline V gene data show CDR1 as SGHTA and CDR2 as FQGNSA. This CDR3 spans 16 amino acids. Here the CDR3 DNA reads TGTGCCAGCAGCTTAGGCCGGGACTCGGAGGCCTACGAGCAGTACTTC. It is translated as CASSLGRDSEAYEQYF.

This sequence joins TRBV5-1 and TRBJ2-3, with D uncertain. Trimming stripped 0 bases from V and 0 bases from J, with 11 bases between. Germline lookup yields CDR1 SGHRS and CDR2 YFSETQ. The CDR3 is 16 amino acids. CDR3 coding DNA: TGCGCCAGCAGCTTGGCCATCAGACCTAGCACAGATACGCAGTATTTT. It translates to CASSLAIRPSTDTQYF.

There are many counts of this clonotype. The J gene is TRBJ2-3, the V gene TRBV20-1, with D perhaps being TRBD1 or TRBD2 (5 bases each). V was pared by 4 bases and J by 9 bases, with 17 bases between. CDR3 length equals 13 residues. The V gene's germline CDR1 is DFQATT and CDR2 SNEGSKA (reference sequence). In DNA, the CDR3 is TGCAGTGCTATGGGGCTCTCGAGGGACACGCAGTATTTT. Translating it yields CSAMGLSRDTQYF.

CDR3 sequence (DNA): TGTGCCAGCAGCCAGAGGGAGTTCGGAGGCACAGATACGCAGTATTTT. Translating it yields CASSQREFGGTDTQYF. The J gene is TRBJ2-3, the V gene TRBV7-9; weak D call: TRBD2 (5 bases). Germline CDR1 SEHNR, CDR2 FQNEAQ (reference sequence). The CDR3 has 16 residues. Trimming removed 5 bases from V and 1 base from J, with 16 bases in between.

A few counts support this clonotype. The chain joins TRBV7-2 to TRBJ2-1, with D possibly being TRBD1 (6 bases). Trimming stripped 8 bases from V and 7 bases from J, with 18 bases between. The CDR3 runs 14 residues. The germline V gene has CDR1 SGHTA and CDR2 FQGNSA. The CDR3 region is CASRKQGSLNEQFF. CDR3 in DNA: TGTGCCAGCCGGAAACAGGGAAGTTTAAATGAGCAGTTCTTC.

The table lists this clonotype with a few counts. The rearrangement links TRBV27 to TRBJ2-5; a weak D match, TRBD2 (6 bases). The CDR3 sequence is 13 residues long. V gave up 6 bases and J gave up 0 bases, with 8 bases separating them. Per germline, CDR1 MNHEY and CDR2 SMNVEV (reference sequence). In nucleotides, the CDR3 is TGTGCCAGCAGCGGGGGACACCAAGAGACCCAGTACTTC. Its translation is CASSGGHQETQYF.

This clonotype has more than one count but fewer than ten. This rearrangement joins TRBV7-6 to TRBJ2-7, with D unclear. The length of the CDR3 is 14 residues. Between the trimmed V and J ends, which lost 4 bases and 3 bases, there was a span of 13 bases. Germline V gives CDR1 SGHVS, CDR2 FNYEAQ. CDR3 nucleotides: TGTGCCAGCAGCTCGCAACAGCGAAGCTACGAGCAGTACTTC. It specifies CASSSQQRSYEQYF.

The sample holds a few counts of this clonotype. The rearrangement links TRBV7-2 to TRBJ2-7; no clear D. Trimming took 5 bases from V and 9 from J, leaving 14 bases between them. The germline gives CDR1 SGHTA, CDR2 FQGNSA. The CDR3 contains 12 residues. CDR3: CASSVDASRQYF. CDR3 DNA sequence: TGTGCCAGCAGCGTAGACGCCTCTCGGCAGTACTTC.

This clonotype was picked up many times. The chain employs TRBV5-4 and TRBJ2-2; the D is unclear. The CDR3 is made up of 13 amino acids. V was shortened by 5 bases and J by 2 bases, with 7 bases between the two germline ends. CDR1 is SGHNT, CDR2 YYREEE, per germline (reference sequence). The CDR3 is CASSPVNTGELFF. In DNA form, the CDR3 reads TGTGCCAGCAGTCCGGTAAACACCGGGGAGCTGTTTTTT.

The chain has TRBV20-1 and TRBJ2-7; the D gene is possibly TRBD1 (5 bases). The length of the CDR3 is 14 residues. V was trimmed by 7 bases and J by 3 bases, leaving 19 bases between them. The germline V gene encodes CDR1 DFQATT and CDR2 SNEGSKA (reference sequence). The CDR3 nucleotides are TGCAGTGGGCAGCCAGACCTGGGGCGCTACGAGCAGTACTTC. Its protein product is CSGQPDLGRYEQYF.

This clonotype was seen at least ten times. V gene TRBV5-1 combines with J gene TRBJ2-1; no definite D call. This CDR3 region has 13 residues. Germline CDR1 is SGHRS and CDR2 is YFSETQ. Trimming cost V 4 bases and J 9 bases, with 14 bases left between them. DNA of the CDR3: TGCGCCAGCAGCGGCCTAGAGACGATTGAGCAGTTCTTC. Its translation: CASSGLETIEQFF.

This clonotype was seen a few times. This chain connects TRBV28 to TRBJ2-1, with unresolved D. Germline V gene data show CDR1 as MDHEN and CDR2 as SYDVKM. V lost 2 bases to trimming and J lost 10 bases, with 12 bases between them. The CDR3 covers 13 residues. In DNA form, the CDR3 reads TGTGCCAGCAGTTTACAAGCACGCCGGGAGCAGTTCTTC. Translated, it gives CASSLQARREQFF.

This clonotype showed up many times. The chain employs TRBV5-1 and TRBJ2-3; TRBD1 matches 10 bases. The CDR3 has 14 residues. With 4 bases clipped from V and 6 bases from J, the junction kept 5 bases outside the gene matches. Per germline, CDR1 SGHRS and CDR2 YFSETQ. This CDR3 reads CASSRGQGSDTQYF. The CDR3 DNA follows: TGCGCCAGCAGCCGGGGACAGGGGAGCGATACGCAGTATTTT. The full variable domain, completed using reference TRBV5-1 and TRBJ2-3, is KAGVTQTPRYLIKTRGQQVTLSCSPISGHRSVSWYQQTPGQGLQFLFEYFSETQRNKGNFPGRFSGRQFSNSRSEMNVSTLELGDSALYLCASSRGQGSDTQYFGPGTRLTVL.

This clonotype was seen more than once but under ten times. The V call is TRBV12-3 or TRBV12-4, the J call TRBJ1-1; D unresolved. The length of the CDR3 is 12 residues. V dropped 10 bases and J dropped 5 bases, with 14 bases sitting between them. The CDR3 here is CATDSWRTEAFF. In DNA, the CDR3 is TGTGCCACCGACTCGTGGAGAACTGAAGCTTTCTTT.

Many counts were recorded for this clonotype. DNA for the CDR3: TGCAGCGTACAGGGGACAGGCACAGATACGCAGTATTTT. Protein sequence: CSVQGTGTDTQYF. The J gene is TRBJ2-3, the V gene TRBV20-1; 7 bases line up with TRBD1. The CDR3 sequence is 13 residues long. CDR1 is DFQATT, CDR2 SNEGSKA, per germline (reference sequence).